This T cell receptor (beta chain) emerged from a study of vaccination and CD4 T cells after COVID-19. Background on the study: A median of around 70 days (range 14 to 241) separated dose two from the taking of post-vaccine samples. Researchers treated cells with overlapping spike peptides taken from SARS-CoV-2, HCoV-NL63, HCoV-OC43 and HCoV-229E.

Treatment given: approximately nine-day PBMC culture with coronavirus spike peptide pools or control peptides (ViraFEST assay). Gathered ahead of the COVID-19 pandemic (2011-2018) were the CD4+ T cells of the unexposed donor. With the Oncomine TCR Beta short-read assay, DNA from cultured CD4+ T cells was sequenced. From CD4+ T cells that had been cultured, genomic DNA was extracted. Each CDR3 protein is one row after TCRdb ran MiXCR on the PCR reads. The sample has about 9,400 distinct CDR3 sequences; roughly a third are singletons. Per the germline V gene, CDR1 is MNHEY and CDR2 is SMNVEV (reference sequence). The CDR3 contains 15 residues. Comment on this clonotype: The antigen is unknown. One end of the junction does not line up with germline, which may come from a read error.

The genes are TRBV27 and TRBJ1-6; 11 bases fit TRBD1. Material: CD4+ T cells from blood, cultured in vitro. This TCR came from a human donor in good health. CDR3 in DNA: TGTGCCAACAGTCCATTGGGACAGGGGGATTCACCCCTCCACTTT. It specifies CANSPLGQGDSPLHF.